This T cell receptor beta chain was recorded in a study of cytomegalovirus exposure and HLA in healthy donors. Study-wide findings and caveats: HLA alleles showed associations with 16,951 TCR beta sequences in a later analysis, at a 0.05 false discovery rate. One variant, a missense change in DCLRE1C, was linked in a later analysis to TCR beta V- and J-gene trimming. According to an earlier analysis, most TCR beta V segments yielded productive rearrangements about 90% or about 30% of the time.

Note on this clone: The antigen is undetermined.

Primers included in the PCR were 60 Vbeta and 13 Jbeta primers. TCRdb's table, derived via immunoSEQ multiplex PCR, lists solely in-frame clones and lacks some. The top ten clones hold less than 2% of a sample with 200,000 to 250,000 clones, 75% of them seen once. From germline, CDR1 is ENHRY and CDR2 SYGVKD. CDR3 length: 15 amino acids. Between the trimmed V and J ends, which lost 1 base and 2 bases, there was a span of 10 bases. The source material was PBMCs. The chain links TRBV10-3 to TRBJ2-3; D perhaps matches TRBD2 (6 bases). This receptor was obtained from a woman in her twenties or thirties in good health and CMV-seronegative. The CDR3 DNA reads TGTGCCATCAGTGAGTGGGGGGTTATCACAGATACGCAGTATTTT. It encodes CAISEWGVITDTQYF.